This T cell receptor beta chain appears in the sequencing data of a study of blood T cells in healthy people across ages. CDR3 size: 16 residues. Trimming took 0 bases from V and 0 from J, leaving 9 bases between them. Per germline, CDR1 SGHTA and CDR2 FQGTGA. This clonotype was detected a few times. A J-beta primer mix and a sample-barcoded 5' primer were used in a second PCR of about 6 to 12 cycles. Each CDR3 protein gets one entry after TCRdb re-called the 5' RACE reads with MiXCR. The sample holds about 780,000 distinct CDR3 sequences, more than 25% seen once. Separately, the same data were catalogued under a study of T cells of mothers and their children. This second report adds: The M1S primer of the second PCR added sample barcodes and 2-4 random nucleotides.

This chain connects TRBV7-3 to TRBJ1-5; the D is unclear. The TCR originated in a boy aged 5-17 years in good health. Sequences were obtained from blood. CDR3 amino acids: CASSLTTIPSNQPQHF. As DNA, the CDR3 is TGTGCCAGCAGCTTAACGACGATACCTAGCAATCAGCCCCAGCATTTT.